This TCR beta chain was profiled in a study of Ad26.COV2.S vaccination and SARS-CoV-2 variants. Specified treatment: roughly 18 received Ad26.COV2.S at low or high dose, single or two shots; 5 received placebo; per-sample allocation not given. Following the first vaccine or placebo injection, samples were taken on day 63. This table comes from immunoSEQ multiplex PCR, and its TCRdb copy is limited to in-frame clones, with some not included. The sample lists some 350,000 clones, 80% to 90% occurring once. Germline CDR1 LNHDA, CDR2 SQIVND (reference sequence). Trimming took 3 bases from V and 2 from J, leaving 11 bases between them. CDR3 length equals 14 residues.

This sequence joins TRBV19 and TRBJ2-7; tentative D call: TRBD2 (7 bases). Material: peripheral blood, obtained in a trial of Ad26.COV2.S vaccine versus placebo. This TCR derives from a person between 18 and 60 years old who received the Ad26.COV2.S COVID-19 vaccine or a placebo. CDR3 DNA: TGTGCCAGTAGTATTGGGGGGGCTACCTACGAGCAGTACTTC. It yields the protein CASSIGGATYEQYF.